The 5 T cell receptor beta chains presented below share a single source sample, sequenced in a study of T-cell memory formation after mild COVID-19. TCRdb reanalysed the 5' RACE reads using MiXCR and keeps one entry per CDR3 protein. Here the sample spans roughly 370,000 distinct CDR3 sequences, about 16% being singletons. Sequencing was performed on PBMCs or a T cell subset sorted from them (not recorded which). Receptor source: a man aged 18 to 29 who had mild COVID-19 (a few samples of this study predate the infection). Cell type and time point are not known.

This clonotype has at least ten counts. This chain uses TRBV7-2 with TRBJ2-1; 11 nucleotides align to TRBD2. CDR1 is SGHTA and CDR2 is FQGNSA in the germline V gene. CDR3 length equals 15 residues. V gave up 5 bases and J gave up 5 bases; unmatched junction bases: 5. CDR3 residues: CASSITSGGNNEQFF. Here the CDR3 DNA reads TGTGCCAGCAGCATAACTAGCGGGGGAAACAATGAGCAGTTCTTC.

This clonotype was counted only a few times. The V and J genes are TRBV4-1 and TRBJ2-1; 11 bases line up with TRBD2. The germline V gene has CDR1 MGHRA and CDR2 YSYEKL. The junction had 6 bases not matched to a gene; V was cut back by 0 bases and J by 2 bases. The CDR3 contains 18 residues. The CDR3 loop reads CASSQDFRLAGTYNEQFF. CDR3 sequence (DNA): TGCGCCAGCAGCCAAGATTTCAGACTAGCGGGGACCTACAATGAGCAGTTCTTC.

This clonotype was recorded a few times. This chain links TRBV10-3 with TRBJ2-5; 12 positions match TRBD2. The CDR3 covers 14 residues. Germline-derived CDR1 and CDR2 are ENHRY and SYGVKD. V lost 7 bases and J lost 5; bases outside the gene matches: 5. CDR3 nucleotides: TGTGCCATCACCGCTAGCGGGGGGGCGGAGACCCAGTACTTC. Its protein product is CAITASGGAETQYF.

V gene TRBV29-1 combines with J gene TRBJ1-1; D ambiguous. Trimming removed 6 bases from V and 1 base from J, with 9 bases in between. The germline V gene has CDR1 SQVTM and CDR2 ANQGSEA. The CDR3 has 12 residues. CDR3: CSVGSKNTEAFF. CDR3 bases: TGCAGCGTGGGATCCAAGAACACTGAAGCTTTCTTT.

This clonotype was found a few times. The chain links TRBV27 to TRBJ2-2; TRBD1 matches at 7 bases. The germline V gene has CDR1 MNHEY and CDR2 SMNVEV (reference sequence). This CDR3 contains 14 residues. With V trimmed by 10 bases and J by 3 bases, 8 bases remained unmatched. The CDR3 coding sequence is TGTGCCACCCAACCTGGGACAGACACCGGGGAGCTGTTTTTT. It specifies CATQPGTDTGELFF.